These 25 T cell receptor beta chains were sequenced from one sample in a study of CD8+ T cells in alopecia areata. Treatment: oral pan-JAK inhibitor, 5-10 mg twice daily. RNA was extracted and reverse transcribed into cDNA as the sequencing template. Measured with immunoSEQ multiplex PCR; TCRdb has only the in-frame clones, and not every one. The table lists about 210,000 clones, about 40% of them singletons. Sequenced material: CD4+ T cells sorted from blood, taken at roughly week 38, from a patient treated with tofacitinib. Receptor source: a human donor with alopecia areata.

This clone was detected only a few times. This chain links TRBV29-1 with TRBJ1-2; 9 bases are a match to TRBD1. The CDR3 spans 14 residues. CDR1 and CDR2 (germline): SQVTM, ANQGSEA. The V gene end was trimmed by 3 bases and the J gene end by 7 bases; junction bases not matched to a gene: 9. As DNA, the CDR3 is TGCAGCGTTGAGGCCGGGACAGGGACGTTTGGCTACACCTTC. Its protein is CSVEAGTGTFGYTF.

A note on this clone: The same CDR3 is also encoded by other DNA sequences in this sample. The genes are TRBV11-2 and TRBJ2-6; D is ambiguous. Per germline, CDR1 SGHAT and CDR2 FQNNGV. V dropped 8 bases and J dropped 1 base, with 6 bases sitting between them. The CDR3 covers 13 residues. The CDR3 reads CASRPSGANVLTF. Here the CDR3 DNA reads TGTGCCAGCCGCCCTTCTGGGGCCAACGTCCTGACTTTC.

As concerns this clone: Other DNA variants within this sample encode the same CDR3. V and J are TRBV11-1 and TRBJ2-1, with D tentatively TRBD1 or TRBD2 (5 bases each). V gave up 4 bases and J gave up 12 bases, with 22 bases separating them. Germline V gives CDR1 SGHAT, CDR2 FQDESV (reference sequence). This CDR3 spans 15 amino acids. The CDR3 protein is CASSSTQGLPEGQFF. The CDR3 DNA is TGTGCCAGCAGCTCAACTCAGGGTCTTCCCGAGGGGCAGTTCTTC.

The chain couples TRBV4-2 to TRBJ1-2, with a possible D match to TRBD1 (6 bases). Trimming removed 0 bases at V and 8 bases at J, with 16 bases between. The CDR3 is made up of 15 amino acids. Germline-derived CDR1 and CDR2 are LGHNA and YNFKEQ. This CDR3 is CASSQELSGRGGYTF. CDR3 coding DNA: TGTGCCAGCAGCCAAGAGTTGAGCGGCAGGGGAGGCTACACCTTC.

This sequence joins TRBV5-1 and TRBJ2-7; a weak D match, TRBD2 (5 bases). Germline CDR1 SGHRS, CDR2 YFSETQ. The CDR3 has 13 residues. Trimming took off 6 bases at V and 0 bases at J, with 10 bases between the two ends. The CDR3 nucleotides are TGCGCCAGCATGGACTCTAGCTCCTACGAGCAGTACTTC. Residues: CASMDSSSYEQYF.

The V gene is TRBV13, the J gene TRBJ2-3; either TRBD1 or TRBD2 may fit D (5 bases each). The CDR3 is made up of 12 amino acids. The germline V gene has CDR1 PRHDT and CDR2 FYEKMQ (reference sequence). Trimming cost V 4 bases and J 9 bases, with 11 bases left between them. CDR3 nucleotide sequence: TGTGCCAGCAGCTACCCCGAGGGGACGCAGTATTTT. This codes for CASSYPEGTQYF.

In its sample, this clone was seen a few times. This chain joins TRBV29-1 and TRBJ2-7, with 8 bases aligning to TRBD2. CDR3 length equals 15 residues. Germline lookup yields CDR1 SQVTM and CDR2 ANQGSEA. V was pared by 3 bases and J by 6 bases, with 13 bases of the junction left unmatched. In nucleotides, the CDR3 is TGCAGCGTTGAGAGGTTGGGGACTAGGAACTCCGAGCAGTACTTC. The encoded protein is CSVERLGTRNSEQYF.

V and J are TRBV30 and TRBJ2-1, with TRBD1 as a possible D gene (6 bases). Germline V CDR1 and CDR2: GTSNPN, SVGIG (reference sequence). The CDR3 is made up of 13 amino acids. V was trimmed by 1 base and J by 6 bases, leaving 10 bases between them. DNA of the CDR3: TGTGCCTGGAGTGGACAGGTCCGCAATGAGCAGTTCTTC. It specifies CAWSGQVRNEQFF. The full variable domain, with the rest looked up from reference TRBV30 and TRBJ2-1, is SQTIHQWPATLVQPVGSPLSLECTVEGTSNPNLYWYRQAAGRGLQLLFYSVGIGQISSEVPQNLSASRPQDRQFILSSKKLLLSDSGFYLCAWSGQVRNEQFFGPGTRLTVL.

Many counts were recorded for this clone. The chain combines TRBV28 with TRBJ2-3; 7 positions match TRBD2. The V gene's germline CDR1 is MDHEN and CDR2 SYDVKM. The CDR3 covers 16 residues. The ends lost 1 base at V and 2 bases at J; junction bases unmatched: 6. The CDR3 DNA reads as TGTGCCAGCAGTTTATTTAGCGGGCGTAACACAGATACGCAGTATTTT. Protein: CASSLFSGRNTDTQYF.

The J gene is TRBJ2-7, the V gene TRBV30, with a possible D match to TRBD2 (6 bases). V was cut by 0 bases and J by 4 bases, with 10 bases left in between. The CDR3 totals 13 residues. Germline V lookup: CDR1 GTSNPN, CDR2 SVGIG (reference sequence). CDR3 bases: TGTGCCTGGAGTGTGGGGGGAGGTTACGAGCAGTACTTC. It encodes CAWSVGGGYEQYF.

Here the CDR3 reads CSVAVDTGLITEAFF. The CDR3 DNA reads TGCAGCGTTGCGGTTGACACAGGGTTGATCACTGAAGCTTTCTTT. The V gene is TRBV29-1, the J gene TRBJ1-1; D is perhaps TRBD1 (6 bases). CDR1 is SQVTM, CDR2 ANQGSEA, per germline. This CDR3 comprises 15 residues. The V end lost 4 bases, the J end lost 4 bases, and 19 bases lay between the germline ends.

J is TRBJ2-1 and V is TRBV5-8; D is unresolved. Germline CDR1 SGHTS, CDR2 YDEGEE. The CDR3 runs to 14 residues. Trimming pared 4 bases from V and 9 bases from J, leaving 17 bases between. The CDR3 loop is CASSLRSPPGEQFF. For the CDR3, the DNA is TGTGCCAGCAGCCTCCGGTCCCCCCCGGGTGAGCAGTTCTTC.

The J gene is TRBJ2-7, the V gene TRBV7-2, with 8 bases lining up with TRBD1. CDR3 length equals 15 residues. J lost 0 bases, V lost 6 bases, and 7 bases had no gene match. Germline values: CDR1 SGHTA, CDR2 FQGNSA. The CDR3 spells CASSRGQESSYEQYF. DNA for the CDR3: TGTGCCAGCAGTAGGGGACAGGAAAGCTCCTACGAGCAGTACTTC.

The rearrangement joins TRBV4-1 to TRBJ2-5, with D tentatively TRBD1 (5 bases). Germline CDR1 is MGHRA and CDR2 is YSYEKL. The CDR3 consists of 14 residues. V lost 4 bases to trimming and J lost 2 bases, with 11 bases between them. The CDR3 DNA is TGCGCCAGCAGCCTTAAGACAGAGCAAGAGACCCAGTACTTC. It codes for CASSLKTEQETQYF.

The chain carries TRBV2 and TRBJ2-1; 11 bases align to TRBD2. The ends lost 7 bases at V and 7 bases at J; junction bases unmatched: 3. The CDR3 is 13 amino acids. From germline, CDR1 is SNHLY and CDR2 FYNNEI. The CDR3 loop reads CASMRTSGNEQFF. The CDR3 DNA sequence: TGTGCCAGCATGCGGACTAGCGGGAATGAGCAGTTCTTC.

This sequence joins TRBV7-9 and TRBJ1-2, with 9 bases identical to TRBD1. The V and J ends lost 5 bases and 2 bases, in that order; junction bases with no gene match: 3. The CDR3 contains 14 residues. The V gene's germline CDR1 is SEHNR and CDR2 FQNEAQ (reference sequence). The CDR3 nucleotides read TGTGCCAGCAGCCCGGACAGGGGAAACTATGGCTACACCTTC. The encoded protein is CASSPDRGNYGYTF.

This clone appeared a few times. The chain uses TRBV27 and TRBJ2-3, with TRBD2 as a possible D gene (5 bases). Germline assignment: CDR1 MNHEY and CDR2 SMNVEV (reference sequence). CDR3 size: 14 residues. V lost 4 bases, J lost 5 bases, and 13 bases lay in between. This CDR3 is CASSSYEGRDTQYF. The CDR3 DNA sequence: TGTGCCAGCAGTTCATATGAGGGAAGAGATACGCAGTATTTT.

The chain employs TRBV6-5 and TRBJ1-1; 8 bases line up with TRBD1. This CDR3 is built from 15 residues. The V and J ends lost 8 bases and 1 base, in that order; junction bases with no gene match: 9. Germline V gene lookup returns CDR1 MNHEY and CDR2 SVGAGI. DNA for the CDR3: TGTGCCAGCGGGGGGACAGGCCTTAAGAACACTGAAGCTTTCTTT. Translation gives CASGGTGLKNTEAFF.

The J gene is TRBJ1-2, the V gene TRBV14, with D tentatively TRBD1 (5 bases). The CDR3 has 20 residues. V lost 0 bases and J lost 5, with 28 bases in between. From germline, CDR1 is SGHDN and CDR2 FVKESK. The CDR3 region has the DNA TGTGCCAGCAGCCAAGACCGCAAACCTTACCGGGACGCCTCTGGGTATGGCTACACCTTC. Protein: CASSQDRKPYRDASGYGYTF. The full variable domain, in which reference TRBV14 and TRBJ1-2 provide the parts outside the CDR3, is EAGVTQFPSHSVIEKGQTVTLRCDPISGHDNLYWYRRVMGKEIKFLLHFVKESKQDESGMPNNRFLAERTGGTYSTLKVQPAELEDSGVYFCASSQDRKPYRDASGYGYTFGSGTRLTVV.

The chain couples TRBV2 to TRBJ2-7; weak D call: TRBD2 (5 bases). V was pared by 4 bases and J by 6 bases, with 10 bases between. Germline CDR1 SNHLY, CDR2 FYNNEI. The CDR3 has 12 amino acids. The DNA for the CDR3 is TGTGCCAGCAGTGGGACTCCCCGCGAGCAGTACTTC. Translation gives CASSGTPREQYF.

In DNA, the CDR3 is TGTGCCAGCAGCCCGGGCCCAGGATACTACGAGCAGTACTTC. Amino acids: CASSPGPGYYEQYF. The rearrangement links TRBV6-5 to TRBJ2-7; no firm D call. Trimming shortened V by 6 bases and J by 3 bases, and 15 bases separated the two germline ends. Germline CDR1 MNHEY, CDR2 SVGAGI. The CDR3 is 14 residues long.

The chain employs TRBV2 and TRBJ1-2; D unresolved. V lost 6 bases, J lost 3 bases, and 5 bases lay in between. The CDR3 sequence is 11 residues long. The germline CDR1 and CDR2 sequences are SNHLY and FYNNEI. The CDR3 loop is CASRVYYGYTF. The CDR3 DNA reads as TGTGCCAGCAGGGTCTACTATGGCTACACCTTC.

This clone has ten or more counts. The chain recombines TRBV30 with TRBJ1-2, with D unclear. Germline CDR1 is GTSNPN and CDR2 is SVGIG (reference sequence). CDR3 length: 12 amino acids. Trimming cost V 2 bases and J 2 bases, with 6 bases left between them. Here the CDR3 reads CAWSTGNYGYTF. The CDR3 nucleotides are TGTGCCTGGAGTACGGGGAACTATGGCTACACCTTC.

The sample holds many counts of this clone. This sequence joins TRBV6-6 and TRBJ1-4; D is unresolved. The CDR3 spans 12 residues. Germline V gene sequence: CDR1 MNHNY, CDR2 SVGAGI (reference sequence). V gave up 0 bases and J gave up 16 bases, with 12 bases separating them. The chain's CDR3 is CASSYSAGTEFF. The CDR3 DNA follows: TGTGCCAGCAGTTACTCCGCAGGCACCGAGTTTTTT.

There are a few counts of this clone. This chain joins TRBV2 and TRBJ2-1; a weak D match, TRBD1 (5 bases). This CDR3 contains 13 residues. Germline V gene data show CDR1 as SNHLY and CDR2 as FYNNEI. V was cut by 8 bases and J by 6 bases, with 14 bases left in between. The CDR3 loop reads CASGASRSNEQFF. The CDR3 DNA follows: TGTGCCAGCGGGGCATCGCGGAGCAATGAGCAGTTCTTC.